This TCR beta chain was identified in a study of T cells in Graves' hyperthyroidism and ophthalmopathy. Patients were excluded for uncontrolled infection, other autoimmune disease, pregnancy or lactation. Clinical symptoms, serum thyroxine, TRAb, thyroid ultrasound and orbital computed tomography established diagnosis. This clonotype was seen a handful of times. Its antigen is as yet unknown. This may come from a read error, since a much larger clone is one base off. No conserved phenylalanine or tryptophan ends this CDR3, so it is likely a read error. Points from the study as a whole: Also found in blood were most expanded thyroid clonotypes above 0.001.

The V end lost 5 bases, the J end lost 2 bases, and 16 bases lay between the germline ends. CDR1 and CDR2 (germline): SGHTA, FQGNSA. The CDR3 runs to 15 residues. Amplified TCR beta CDR3 regions came from RNA transcripts. The TCR CDR3 first-round RT-PCR relied on the HTBI primer set. TCRdb reprocessed the multiplex PCR reads with MiXCR, giving one entry per CDR3 protein. The sample has 250,000 to 300,000 distinct CDR3 sequences, 10% to 15% seen once. The TCR sequence derives from a woman in her twenties or thirties with Graves' hyperthyroidism that later progressed to Graves' ophthalmopathy. This rearrangement joins TRBV7-2 to TRBJ2-7, with D possibly TRBD2 on 5 matching bases. Sequencing used blood. CDR3 DNA: TGTGCCAGCAGCCCCGCGAGGGATGATCCCTACGAGCAGTACCTC. This codes for CASSPARDDPYEQYL.